The present TCR beta chain was sequenced within a study of tumor and adjacent non-tumor tissue in lung cancer. The length of the CDR3 is 15 residues. Germline CDR1 is SEHNR and CDR2 is FQNEAQ (reference sequence). With 7 bases removed from V and 6 bases from J, the gap between germline ends came to 16 bases. This sample's RNA came from whole unsorted tissue. This non-tumor lung sample came from over 3 cm beyond the tumor edge. This clonotype was recorded only once. In this CDR3 the conserved last residue, phenylalanine or tryptophan, is missing, so a read error is likely. A modified ARM-PCR protocol with three rounds of nested PCR amplified TCRbeta. TCRdb processed the multiplex PCR reads anew with MiXCR; each CDR3 protein has one entry. The top ten hold approximately 40% of the sample, which has 75,000 to 80,000 distinct CDR3 sequences, around 80% seen once.

This chain joins TRBV7-9 and TRBJ1-6; no clear D gene. The receptor was isolated from an older man with non-small cell lung cancer. The specimen sequenced was distant non-tumor lung tissue. CDR3 in amino acids: CASTQLRAANSPLHI. The CDR3 DNA follows: TGTGCCAGCACCCAACTCCGGGCCGCTAATTCACCCCTCCACATT.